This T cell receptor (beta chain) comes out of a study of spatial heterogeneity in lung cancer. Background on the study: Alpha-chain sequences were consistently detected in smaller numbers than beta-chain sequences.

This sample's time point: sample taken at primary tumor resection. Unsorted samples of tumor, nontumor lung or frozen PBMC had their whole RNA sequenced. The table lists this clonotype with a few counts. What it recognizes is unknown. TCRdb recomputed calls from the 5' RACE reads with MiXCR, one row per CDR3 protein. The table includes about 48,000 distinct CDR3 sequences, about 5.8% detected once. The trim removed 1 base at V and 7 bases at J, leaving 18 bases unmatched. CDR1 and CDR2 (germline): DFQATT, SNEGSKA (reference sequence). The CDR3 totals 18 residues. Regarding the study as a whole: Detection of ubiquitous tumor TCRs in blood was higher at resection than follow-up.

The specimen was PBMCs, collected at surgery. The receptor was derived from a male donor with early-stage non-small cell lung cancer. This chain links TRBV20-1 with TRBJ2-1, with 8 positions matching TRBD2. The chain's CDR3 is CSARGQREIVRSGNEQFF. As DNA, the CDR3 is TGCAGTGCTAGAGGCCAGCGGGAGATTGTCAGGTCAGGGAATGAGCAGTTCTTC.